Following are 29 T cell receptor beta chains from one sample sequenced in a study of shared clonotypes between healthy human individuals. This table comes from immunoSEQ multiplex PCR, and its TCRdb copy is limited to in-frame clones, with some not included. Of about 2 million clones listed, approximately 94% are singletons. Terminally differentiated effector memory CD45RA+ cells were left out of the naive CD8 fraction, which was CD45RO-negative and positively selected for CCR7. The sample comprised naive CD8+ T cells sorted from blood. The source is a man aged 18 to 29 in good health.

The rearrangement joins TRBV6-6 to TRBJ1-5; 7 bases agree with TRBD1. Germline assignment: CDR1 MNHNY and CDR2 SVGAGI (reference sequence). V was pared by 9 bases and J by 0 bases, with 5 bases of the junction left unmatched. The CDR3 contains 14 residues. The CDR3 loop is CASWDSYSNQPQHF. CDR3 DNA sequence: TGTGCCAGTTGGGACAGTTATAGCAATCAGCCCCAGCATTTT.

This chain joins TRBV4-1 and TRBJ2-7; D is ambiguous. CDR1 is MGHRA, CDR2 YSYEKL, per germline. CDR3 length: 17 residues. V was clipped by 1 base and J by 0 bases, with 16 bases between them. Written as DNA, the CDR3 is TGCGCCAGCAGCCAAGCAACAGAAGGCTTTAGCTCCTACGAGCAGTACTTC. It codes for CASSQATEGFSSYEQYF.

As DNA, the CDR3 is TGTGCCAGCAGTTCGGATCCGGGACAGGGGGACAAAAACATTCAGTACTTC. Translating it yields CASSSDPGQGDKNIQYF. The gene calls are TRBV27 and TRBJ2-4; 11 nucleotides line up with TRBD1. Trimming at V came to 4 bases and at J to 3 bases, leaving 8 bases not matched to a gene. CDR3 length: 17 residues. Germline V lookup: CDR1 MNHEY, CDR2 SMNVEV (reference sequence).

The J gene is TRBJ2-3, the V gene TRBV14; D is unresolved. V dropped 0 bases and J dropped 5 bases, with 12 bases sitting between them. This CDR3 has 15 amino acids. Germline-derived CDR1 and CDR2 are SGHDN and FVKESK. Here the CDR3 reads CASSQERSEIDTQYF. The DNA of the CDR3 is TGTGCCAGCAGCCAAGAAAGGAGTGAAATAGATACGCAGTATTTT.

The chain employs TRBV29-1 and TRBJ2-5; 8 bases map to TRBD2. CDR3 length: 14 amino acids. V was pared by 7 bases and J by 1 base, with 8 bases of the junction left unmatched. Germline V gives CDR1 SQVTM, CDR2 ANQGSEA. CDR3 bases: TGCAGCGGGAGCGGGAGCGAACTCCAAGAGACCCAGTACTTC. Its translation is CSGSGSELQETQYF.

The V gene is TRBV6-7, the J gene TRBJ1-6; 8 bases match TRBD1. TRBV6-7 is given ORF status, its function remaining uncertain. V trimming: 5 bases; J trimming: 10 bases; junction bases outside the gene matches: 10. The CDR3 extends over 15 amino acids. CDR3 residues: CASSTEQGVRSPLHF. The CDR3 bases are TGTGCCAGCAGTACAGAACAGGGGGTGCGGTCACCCCTCCACTTT.

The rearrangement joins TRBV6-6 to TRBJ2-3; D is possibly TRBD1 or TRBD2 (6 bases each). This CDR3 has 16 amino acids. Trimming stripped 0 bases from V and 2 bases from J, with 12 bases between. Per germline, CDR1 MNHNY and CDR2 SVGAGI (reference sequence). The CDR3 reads CASSYSGGRVTDTQYF. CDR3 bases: TGTGCCAGCAGTTACTCCGGGGGCAGGGTCACAGATACGCAGTATTTT.

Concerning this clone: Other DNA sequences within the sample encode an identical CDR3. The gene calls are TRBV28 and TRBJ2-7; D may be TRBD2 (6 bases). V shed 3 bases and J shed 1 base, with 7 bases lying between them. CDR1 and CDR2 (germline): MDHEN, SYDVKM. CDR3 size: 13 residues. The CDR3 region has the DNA TGTGCCAGCAGTTTCGGGGGTTCCTACGAGCAGTACTTC. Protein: CASSFGGSYEQYF. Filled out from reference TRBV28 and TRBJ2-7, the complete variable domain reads DVKVTQSSRYLVKRTGEKVFLECVQDMDHENMFWYRQDPGLGLRLIYFSYDVKMKEKGDIPEGYSVSREKKERFSLILESASTNQTSMYLCASSFGGSYEQYFGPGTRLTVT.

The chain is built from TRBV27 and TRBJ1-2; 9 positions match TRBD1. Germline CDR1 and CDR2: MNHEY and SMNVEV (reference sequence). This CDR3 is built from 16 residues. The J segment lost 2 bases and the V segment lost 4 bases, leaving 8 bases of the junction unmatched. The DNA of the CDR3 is TGTGCCAGCAGTTCGATGGGACAGGGCACAAACTATGGCTACACCTTC. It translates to CASSSMGQGTNYGYTF.

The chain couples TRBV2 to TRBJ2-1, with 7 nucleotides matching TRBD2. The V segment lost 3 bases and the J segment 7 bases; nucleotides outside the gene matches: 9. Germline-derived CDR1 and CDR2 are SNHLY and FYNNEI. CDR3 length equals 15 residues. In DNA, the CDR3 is TGTGCCAGCAGTGAGTGGGAGGGGTCACGGAATGAGCAGTTCTTC. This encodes CASSEWEGSRNEQFF.

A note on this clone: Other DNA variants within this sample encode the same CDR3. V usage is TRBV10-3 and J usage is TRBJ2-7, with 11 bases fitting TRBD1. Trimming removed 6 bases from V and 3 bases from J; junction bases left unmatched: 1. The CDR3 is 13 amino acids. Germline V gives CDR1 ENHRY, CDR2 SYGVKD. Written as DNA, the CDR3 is TGTGCCATCAGCGGGACAGGGGGCTACGAGCAGTACTTC. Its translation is CAISGTGGYEQYF.

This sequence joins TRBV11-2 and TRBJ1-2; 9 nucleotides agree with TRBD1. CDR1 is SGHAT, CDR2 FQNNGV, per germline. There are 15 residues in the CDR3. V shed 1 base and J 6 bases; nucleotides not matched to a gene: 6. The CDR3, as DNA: TGTGCCAGCAGCTTAGGGGCCACAGGGGGCAATGGCTACACCTTC. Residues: CASSLGATGGNGYTF.

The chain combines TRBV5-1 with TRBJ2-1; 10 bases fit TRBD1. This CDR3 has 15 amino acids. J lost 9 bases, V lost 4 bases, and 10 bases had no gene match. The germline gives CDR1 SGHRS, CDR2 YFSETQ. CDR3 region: CASSPERQGASEQFF. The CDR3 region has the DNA TGCGCCAGCAGCCCGGAACGACAGGGGGCAAGTGAGCAGTTCTTC.

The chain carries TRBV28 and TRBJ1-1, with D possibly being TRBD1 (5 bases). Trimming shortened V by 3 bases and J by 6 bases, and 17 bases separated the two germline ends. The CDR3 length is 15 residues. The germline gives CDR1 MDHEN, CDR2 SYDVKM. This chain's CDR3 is CASSFPQTREAEAFF. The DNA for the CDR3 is TGTGCCAGCAGTTTCCCCCAAACCAGGGAAGCTGAAGCTTTCTTT.

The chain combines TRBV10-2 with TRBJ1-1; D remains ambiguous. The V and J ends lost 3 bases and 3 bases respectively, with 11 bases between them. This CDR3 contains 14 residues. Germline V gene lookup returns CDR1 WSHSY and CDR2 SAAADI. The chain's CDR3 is CASSDNGWYTEAFF. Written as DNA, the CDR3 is TGCGCCAGCAGTGACAACGGCTGGTACACTGAAGCTTTCTTT.

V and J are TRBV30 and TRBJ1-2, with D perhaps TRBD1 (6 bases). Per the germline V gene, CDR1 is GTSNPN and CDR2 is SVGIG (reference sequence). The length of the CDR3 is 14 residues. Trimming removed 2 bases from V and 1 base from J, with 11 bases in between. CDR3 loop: CAWSTGKDNYGYTF. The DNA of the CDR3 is TGTGCCTGGAGTACAGGGAAAGATAACTATGGCTACACCTTC.

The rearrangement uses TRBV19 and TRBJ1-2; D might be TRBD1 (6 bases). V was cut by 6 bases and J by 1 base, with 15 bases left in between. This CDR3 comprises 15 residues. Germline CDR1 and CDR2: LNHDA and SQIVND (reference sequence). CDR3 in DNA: TGTGCCAGTAGCCCTGGGGACACTTTTAACTATGGCTACACCTTC. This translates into CASSPGDTFNYGYTF.

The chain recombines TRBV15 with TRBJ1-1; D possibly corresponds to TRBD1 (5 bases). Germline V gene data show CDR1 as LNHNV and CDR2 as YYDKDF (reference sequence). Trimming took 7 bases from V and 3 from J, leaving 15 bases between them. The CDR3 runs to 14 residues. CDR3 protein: CATNLGGEDTEAFF. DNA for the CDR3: TGTGCCACCAACCTAGGAGGGGAGGACACTGAAGCTTTCTTT.

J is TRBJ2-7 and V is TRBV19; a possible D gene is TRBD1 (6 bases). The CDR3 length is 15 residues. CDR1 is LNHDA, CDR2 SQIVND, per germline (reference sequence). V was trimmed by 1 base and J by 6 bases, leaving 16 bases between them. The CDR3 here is CASSIGQGLAVEQYF. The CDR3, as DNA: TGTGCCAGTAGTATAGGGCAGGGGTTAGCCGTCGAGCAGTACTTC. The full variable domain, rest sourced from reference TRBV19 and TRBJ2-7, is DGGITQSPKYLFRKEGQNVTLSCEQNLNHDAMYWYRQDPGQGLRLIYYSQIVNDFQKGDIAEGYSVSREKKESFPLTVTSAQKNPTAFYLCASSIGQGLAVEQYFGPGTRLTVT.

Here the CDR3 reads CAIRPDSRPYEQYF. DNA of the CDR3: TGTGCCATCAGGCCAGACAGCAGGCCCTACGAGCAGTACTTC. This chain joins TRBV10-3 and TRBJ2-7, with a possible D match to TRBD1 (5 bases). The CDR3 length is 14 residues. V was clipped by 6 bases and J by 2 bases, with 14 bases between them. The germline V gene has CDR1 ENHRY and CDR2 SYGVKD.

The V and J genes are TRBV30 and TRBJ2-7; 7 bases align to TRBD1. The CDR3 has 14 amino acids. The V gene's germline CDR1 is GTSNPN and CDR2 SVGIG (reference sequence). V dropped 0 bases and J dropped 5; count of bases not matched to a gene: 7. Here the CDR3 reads CAWSVVQGDHEQYF. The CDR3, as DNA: TGTGCCTGGAGTGTAGTGCAGGGGGACCACGAGCAGTACTTC.

The CDR3 DNA is TGTGCCAGCAGCTTACTTGGCCCGGATGAAAAACTGTTTTTT. It is translated as CASSLLGPDEKLFF. The chain couples TRBV7-8 to TRBJ1-4; D not resolved. V shed 2 bases and J shed 6 bases, with 10 bases lying between them. This CDR3 region has 14 residues. From germline, CDR1 is SGHVS and CDR2 FQNEAQ.

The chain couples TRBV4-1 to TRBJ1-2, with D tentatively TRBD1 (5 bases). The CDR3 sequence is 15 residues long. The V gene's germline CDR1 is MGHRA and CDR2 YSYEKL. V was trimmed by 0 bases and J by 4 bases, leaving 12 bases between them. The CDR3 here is CASSQERGGLYGYTF. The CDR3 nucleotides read TGCGCCAGCAGCCAAGAAAGGGGTGGGCTCTATGGCTACACCTTC.

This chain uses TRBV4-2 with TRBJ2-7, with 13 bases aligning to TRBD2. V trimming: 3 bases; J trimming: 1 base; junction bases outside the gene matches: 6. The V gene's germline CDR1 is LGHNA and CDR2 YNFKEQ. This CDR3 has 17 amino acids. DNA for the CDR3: TGTGCCAGCAGCCAGACTAGCGGGGGGTTGGTATCCTACGAGCAGTACTTC. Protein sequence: CASSQTSGGLVSYEQYF.

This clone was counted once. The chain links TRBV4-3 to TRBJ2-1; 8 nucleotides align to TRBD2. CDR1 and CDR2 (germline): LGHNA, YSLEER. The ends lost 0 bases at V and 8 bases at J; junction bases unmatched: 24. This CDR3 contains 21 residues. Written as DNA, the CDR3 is TGCGCCAGCAGCCAAGATTTTCCAGGACAGTCAGCCGCGGGAGGATGGTATGAGCAGTTCTTC. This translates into CASSQDFPGQSAAGGWYEQFF.

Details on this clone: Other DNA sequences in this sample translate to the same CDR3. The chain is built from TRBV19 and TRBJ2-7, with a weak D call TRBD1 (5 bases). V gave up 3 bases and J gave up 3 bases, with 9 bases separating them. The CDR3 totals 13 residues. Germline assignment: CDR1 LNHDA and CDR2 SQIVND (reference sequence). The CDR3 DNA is TGTGCCAGTAGTATGGGGCTAGGCTACGAGCAGTACTTC. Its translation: CASSMGLGYEQYF.

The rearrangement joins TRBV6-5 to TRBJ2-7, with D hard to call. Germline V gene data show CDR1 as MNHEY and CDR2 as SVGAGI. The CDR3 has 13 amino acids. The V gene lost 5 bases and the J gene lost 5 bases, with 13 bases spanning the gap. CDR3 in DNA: TGTGCCAGCAGTAAATATTATGACGACGAGCAGTACTTC. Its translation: CASSKYYDDEQYF.

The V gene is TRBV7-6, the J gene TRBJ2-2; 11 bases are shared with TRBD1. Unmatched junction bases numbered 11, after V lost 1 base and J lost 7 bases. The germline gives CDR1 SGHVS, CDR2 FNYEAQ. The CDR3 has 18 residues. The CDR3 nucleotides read TGTGCCAGCAGCTTAGTGGTTTTGGGACAGGGGGGCGTCGGGGAGCTGTTTTTT. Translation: CASSLVVLGQGGVGELFF.

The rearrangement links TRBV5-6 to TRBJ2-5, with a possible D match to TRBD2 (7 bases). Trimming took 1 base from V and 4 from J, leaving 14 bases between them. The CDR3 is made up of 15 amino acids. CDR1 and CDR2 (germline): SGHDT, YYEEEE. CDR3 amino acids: CASSLRGGPRETQYF. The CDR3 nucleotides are TGTGCCAGCAGCTTGAGGGGGGGCCCGCGAGAGACCCAGTACTTC.